This TCR beta chain comes out of a study of cytomegalovirus exposure and HLA in healthy donors. Vbeta (60) and Jbeta (13) primers were used in the PCR. Data came from immunoSEQ multiplex PCR; TCRdb stores just in-frame clones and leaves some out. The listing records 130,000 to 150,000 clones. A remark on this clone: Its specificity is not known.

Study-wide findings and caveats: Earlier findings revealed that most TCR beta V segments proved productive either about 87% or about 30% of the time.

Germline-derived CDR1 and CDR2 are GTSNPN and SVGIG (reference sequence). V was pared by 4 bases and J by 8 bases, with 11 bases between. There are 11 residues in the CDR3. The sequencing sample was made of PBMCs. This sequence originates from a male donor in good health and CMV-seronegative. The gene calls are TRBV30 and TRBJ1-2; no clear D. The CDR3 DNA reads as TGTGCCTGGATGGGAGGGTTCGGCTACACCTTC. Its translation: CAWMGGFGYTF.